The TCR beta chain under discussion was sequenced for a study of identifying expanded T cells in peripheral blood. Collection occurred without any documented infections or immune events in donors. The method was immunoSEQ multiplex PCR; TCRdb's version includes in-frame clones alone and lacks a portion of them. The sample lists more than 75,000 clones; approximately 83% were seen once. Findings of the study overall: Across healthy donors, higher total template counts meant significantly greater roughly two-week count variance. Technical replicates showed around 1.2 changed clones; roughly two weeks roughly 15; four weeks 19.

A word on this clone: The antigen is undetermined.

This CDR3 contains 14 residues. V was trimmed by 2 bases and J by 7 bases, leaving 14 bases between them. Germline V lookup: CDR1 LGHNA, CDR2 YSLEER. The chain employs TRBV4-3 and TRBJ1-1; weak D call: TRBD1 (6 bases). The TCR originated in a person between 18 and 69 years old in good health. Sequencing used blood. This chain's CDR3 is CASSQTGGLGEAFF. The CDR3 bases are TGCGCCAGCAGCCAAACCGGGGGCTTGGGTGAAGCTTTCTTT.